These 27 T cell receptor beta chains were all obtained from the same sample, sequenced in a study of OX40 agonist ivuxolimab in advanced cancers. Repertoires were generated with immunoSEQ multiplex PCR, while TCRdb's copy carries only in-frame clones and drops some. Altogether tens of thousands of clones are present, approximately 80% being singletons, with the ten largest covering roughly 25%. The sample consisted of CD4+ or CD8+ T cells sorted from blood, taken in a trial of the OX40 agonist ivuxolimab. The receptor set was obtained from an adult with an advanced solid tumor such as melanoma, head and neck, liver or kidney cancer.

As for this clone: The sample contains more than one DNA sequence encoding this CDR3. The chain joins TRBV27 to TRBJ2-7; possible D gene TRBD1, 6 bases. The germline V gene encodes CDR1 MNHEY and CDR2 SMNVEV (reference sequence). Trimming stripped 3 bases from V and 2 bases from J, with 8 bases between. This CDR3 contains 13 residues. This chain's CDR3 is CASSFGQPYEQYF. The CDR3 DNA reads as TGTGCCAGCAGTTTCGGACAGCCCTACGAGCAGTACTTC.

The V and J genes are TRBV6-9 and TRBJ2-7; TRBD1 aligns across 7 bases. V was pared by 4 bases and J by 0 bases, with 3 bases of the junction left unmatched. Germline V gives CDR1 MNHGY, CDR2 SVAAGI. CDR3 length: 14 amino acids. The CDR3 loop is CASSFDRVSYEQYF. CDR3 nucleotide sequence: TGTGCCAGCAGTTTTGACAGGGTCTCCTACGAGCAGTACTTC.

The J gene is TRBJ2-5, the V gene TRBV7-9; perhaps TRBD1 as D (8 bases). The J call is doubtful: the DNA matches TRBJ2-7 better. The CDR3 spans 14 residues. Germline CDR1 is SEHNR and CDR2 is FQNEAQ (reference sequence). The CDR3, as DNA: TGTGCCAGCAGCCACGGACAGGGACTAAACGAGCAGTACTTC. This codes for CASSHGQGLNEQYF.

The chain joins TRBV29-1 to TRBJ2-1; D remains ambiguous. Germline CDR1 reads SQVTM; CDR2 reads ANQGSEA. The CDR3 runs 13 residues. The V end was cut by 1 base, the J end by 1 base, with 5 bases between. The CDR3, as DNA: TGCAGCGTTGAAGGGGTATCCTACAATGAGCAGTTCTTC. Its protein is CSVEGVSYNEQFF.

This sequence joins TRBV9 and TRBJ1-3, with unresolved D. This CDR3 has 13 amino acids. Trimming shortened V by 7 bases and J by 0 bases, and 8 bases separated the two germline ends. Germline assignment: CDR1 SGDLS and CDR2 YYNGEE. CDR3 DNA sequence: TGTGCCAGCGCCCCCGTCTCTGGAAACACCATATATTTT. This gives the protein CASAPVSGNTIYF.

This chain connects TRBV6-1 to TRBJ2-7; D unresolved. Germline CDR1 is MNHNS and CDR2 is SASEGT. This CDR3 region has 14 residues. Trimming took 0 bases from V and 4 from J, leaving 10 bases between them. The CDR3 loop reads CASSEAAEPYEQYF. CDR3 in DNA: TGTGCCAGCAGTGAAGCGGCGGAGCCTTACGAGCAGTACTTC.

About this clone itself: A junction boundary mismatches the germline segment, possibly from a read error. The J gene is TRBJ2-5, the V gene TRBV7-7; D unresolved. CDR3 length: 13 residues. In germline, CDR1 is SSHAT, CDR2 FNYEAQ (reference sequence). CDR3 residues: CASSLSRQETQYF. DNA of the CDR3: TGTGCTAGCAGCTTAAGTAGGCAAGAGACCCAGTACTTC.

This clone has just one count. The CDR3 here is CSVTGINGYTF. CDR3 in DNA: TGCAGCGTTACAGGGATTAATGGCTACACCTTC. The chain carries TRBV29-1 and TRBJ1-2; D may be TRBD1 (6 bases). Between the trimmed V and J ends, which lost 5 bases and 6 bases, there was a span of 10 bases. The CDR3 loop spans 11 amino acids. Germline values: CDR1 SQVTM, CDR2 ANQGSEA.

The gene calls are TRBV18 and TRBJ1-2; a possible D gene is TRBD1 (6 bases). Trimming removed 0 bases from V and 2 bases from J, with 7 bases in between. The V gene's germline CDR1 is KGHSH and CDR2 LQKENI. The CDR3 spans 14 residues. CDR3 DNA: TGTGCCAGCTCACCACCCGACAGGAACTATGGCTACACCTTC. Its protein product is CASSPPDRNYGYTF.

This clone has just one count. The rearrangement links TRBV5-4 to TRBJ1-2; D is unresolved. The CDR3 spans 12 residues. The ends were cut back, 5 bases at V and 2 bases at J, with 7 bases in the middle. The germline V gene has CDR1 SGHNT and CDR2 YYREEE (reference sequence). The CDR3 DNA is TGTGCCAGCAGAGAACGAAACTATGGCTACACCTTC. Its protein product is CASRERNYGYTF.

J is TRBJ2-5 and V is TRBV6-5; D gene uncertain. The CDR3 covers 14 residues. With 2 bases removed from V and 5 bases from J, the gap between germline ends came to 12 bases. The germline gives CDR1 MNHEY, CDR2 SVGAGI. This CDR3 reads CASSYPDQRETQYF. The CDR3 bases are TGTGCCAGCAGTTACCCGGATCAACGGGAGACCCAGTACTTC.

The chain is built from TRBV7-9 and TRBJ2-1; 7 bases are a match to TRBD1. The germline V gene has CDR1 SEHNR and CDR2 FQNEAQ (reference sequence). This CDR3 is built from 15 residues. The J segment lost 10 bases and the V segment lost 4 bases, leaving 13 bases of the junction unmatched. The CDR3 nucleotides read TGTGCCAGCAGCTCCAGGAAAACAGGGGAAACGGAGCAGTTCTTC. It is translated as CASSSRKTGETEQFF. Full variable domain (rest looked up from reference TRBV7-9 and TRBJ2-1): DTGVSQNPRHKITKRGQNVTFRCDPISEHNRLYWYRQTLGQGPEFLTYFQNEAQLEKSRLLSDRFSAERPKGSFSTLEIQRTEQGDSAMYLCASSSRKTGETEQFFGPGTRLTVL.

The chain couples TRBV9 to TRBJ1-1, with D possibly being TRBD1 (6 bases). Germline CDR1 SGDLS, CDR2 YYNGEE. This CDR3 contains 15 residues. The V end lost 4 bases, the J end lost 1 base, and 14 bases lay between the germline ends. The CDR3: CASSLTGAQNTEAFF. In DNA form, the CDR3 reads TGTGCCAGCAGCCTAACGGGGGCCCAGAACACTGAAGCTTTCTTT.

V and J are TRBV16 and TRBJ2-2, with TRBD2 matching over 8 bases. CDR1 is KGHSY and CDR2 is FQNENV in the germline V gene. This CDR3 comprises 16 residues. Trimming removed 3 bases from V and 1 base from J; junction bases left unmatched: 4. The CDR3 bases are TGTGCCAGCAGCCACAATAGCGGGGTGAACACCGGGGAGCTGTTTTTT. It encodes CASSHNSGVNTGELFF.

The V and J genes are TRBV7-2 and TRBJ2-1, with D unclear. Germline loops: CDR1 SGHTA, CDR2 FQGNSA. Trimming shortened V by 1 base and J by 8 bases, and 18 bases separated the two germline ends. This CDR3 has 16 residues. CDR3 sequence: CASSLVLFRESHEQFF. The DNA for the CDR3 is TGTGCCAGCAGCTTAGTCCTATTTCGAGAATCCCATGAGCAGTTCTTC.

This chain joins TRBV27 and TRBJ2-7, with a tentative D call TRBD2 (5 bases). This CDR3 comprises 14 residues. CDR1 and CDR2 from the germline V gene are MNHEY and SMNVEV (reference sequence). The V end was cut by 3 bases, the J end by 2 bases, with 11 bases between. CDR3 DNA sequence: TGTGCCAGCAGTTTTGGACTGACACCCTACGAGCAGTACTTC. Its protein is CASSFGLTPYEQYF.

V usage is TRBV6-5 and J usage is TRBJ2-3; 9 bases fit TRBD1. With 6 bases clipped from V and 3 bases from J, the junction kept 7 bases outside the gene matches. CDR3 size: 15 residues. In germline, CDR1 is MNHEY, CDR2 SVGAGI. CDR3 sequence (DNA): TGTGCCAGCAGAGGACTCGACAGGGGGACAGATACGCAGTATTTT. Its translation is CASRGLDRGTDTQYF.

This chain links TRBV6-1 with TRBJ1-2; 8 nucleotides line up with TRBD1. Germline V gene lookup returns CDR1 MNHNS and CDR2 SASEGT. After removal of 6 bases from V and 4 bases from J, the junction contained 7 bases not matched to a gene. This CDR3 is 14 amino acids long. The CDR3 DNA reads TGTGCCAGCAGCCTACAGGGGGACGGCTATGGCTACACCTTC. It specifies CASSLQGDGYGYTF.

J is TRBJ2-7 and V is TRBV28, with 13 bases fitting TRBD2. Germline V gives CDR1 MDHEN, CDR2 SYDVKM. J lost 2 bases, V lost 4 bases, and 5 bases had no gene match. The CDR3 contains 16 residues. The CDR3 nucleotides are TGTGCCAGCAGTTACATGACTAGCGGGAGGACCTACGAGCAGTACTTC. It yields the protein CASSYMTSGRTYEQYF.

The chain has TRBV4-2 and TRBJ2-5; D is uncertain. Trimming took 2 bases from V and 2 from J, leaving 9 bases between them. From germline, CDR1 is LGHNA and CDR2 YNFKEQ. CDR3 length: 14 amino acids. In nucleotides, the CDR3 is TGTGCCAGCAGCCAATTGCCAGGTCAAGAGACCCAGTACTTC. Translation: CASSQLPGQETQYF.

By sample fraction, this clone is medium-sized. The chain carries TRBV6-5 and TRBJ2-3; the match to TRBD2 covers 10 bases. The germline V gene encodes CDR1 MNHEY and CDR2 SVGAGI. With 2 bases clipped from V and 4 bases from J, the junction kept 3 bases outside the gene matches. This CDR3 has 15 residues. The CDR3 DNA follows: TGTGCCAGCAGTTACATAGCGGGAGGCCCAGATACGCAGTATTTT. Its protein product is CASSYIAGGPDTQYF.

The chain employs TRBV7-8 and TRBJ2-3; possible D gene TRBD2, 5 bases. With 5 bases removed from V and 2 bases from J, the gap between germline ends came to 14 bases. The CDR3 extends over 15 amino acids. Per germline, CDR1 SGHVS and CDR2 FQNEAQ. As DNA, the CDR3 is TGTGCCAGCAGCCGGGGAATTTCTAACACAGATACGCAGTATTTT. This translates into CASSRGISNTDTQYF.

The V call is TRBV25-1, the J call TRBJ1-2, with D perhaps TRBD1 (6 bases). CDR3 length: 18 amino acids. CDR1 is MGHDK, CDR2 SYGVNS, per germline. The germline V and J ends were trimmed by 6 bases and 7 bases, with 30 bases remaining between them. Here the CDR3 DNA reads TGTGCCAGCAGACCCCGGATGGTGGGGGGCATGGGGGATATTGGCTACACCTTC. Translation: CASRPRMVGGMGDIGYTF.

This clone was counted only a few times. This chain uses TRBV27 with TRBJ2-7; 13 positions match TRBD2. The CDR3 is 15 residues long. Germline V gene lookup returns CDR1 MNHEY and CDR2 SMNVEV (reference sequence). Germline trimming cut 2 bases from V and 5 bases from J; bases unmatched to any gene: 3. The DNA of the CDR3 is TGTGCCAGCAGTTTACAAGGGACTAGCGGGAACGAGCAGTACTTC. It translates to CASSLQGTSGNEQYF.

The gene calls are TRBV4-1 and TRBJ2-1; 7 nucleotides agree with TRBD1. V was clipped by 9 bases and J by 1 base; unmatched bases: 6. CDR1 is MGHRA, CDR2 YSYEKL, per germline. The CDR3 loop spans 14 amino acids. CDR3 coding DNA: TGCGCCAGTCGGCAGGGGGATTCCTACAATGAGCAGTTCTTC. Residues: CASRQGDSYNEQFF.

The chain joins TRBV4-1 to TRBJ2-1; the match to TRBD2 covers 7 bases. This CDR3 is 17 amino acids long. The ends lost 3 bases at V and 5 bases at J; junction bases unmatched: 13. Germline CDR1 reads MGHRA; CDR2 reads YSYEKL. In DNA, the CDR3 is TGCGCCAGCAGCCATCCCTGGGGAGGGGACGATAACAATGAGCAGTTCTTC. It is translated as CASSHPWGGDDNNEQFF.

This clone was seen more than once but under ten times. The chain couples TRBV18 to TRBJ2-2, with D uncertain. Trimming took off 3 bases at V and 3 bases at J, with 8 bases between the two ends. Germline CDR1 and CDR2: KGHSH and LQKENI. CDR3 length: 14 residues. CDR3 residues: CASSPSTDTGELFF. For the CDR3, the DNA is TGTGCCAGCTCACCTTCGACGGACACCGGGGAGCTGTTTTTT. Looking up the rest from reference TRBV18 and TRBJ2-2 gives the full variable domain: NAGVMQNPRHLVRRRGQEARLRCSPMKGHSHVYWYRQLPEEGLKFMVYLQKENIIDESGMPKERFSAEFPKEGPSILRIQQVVRGDSAAYFCASSPSTDTGELFFGEGSRLTVL.